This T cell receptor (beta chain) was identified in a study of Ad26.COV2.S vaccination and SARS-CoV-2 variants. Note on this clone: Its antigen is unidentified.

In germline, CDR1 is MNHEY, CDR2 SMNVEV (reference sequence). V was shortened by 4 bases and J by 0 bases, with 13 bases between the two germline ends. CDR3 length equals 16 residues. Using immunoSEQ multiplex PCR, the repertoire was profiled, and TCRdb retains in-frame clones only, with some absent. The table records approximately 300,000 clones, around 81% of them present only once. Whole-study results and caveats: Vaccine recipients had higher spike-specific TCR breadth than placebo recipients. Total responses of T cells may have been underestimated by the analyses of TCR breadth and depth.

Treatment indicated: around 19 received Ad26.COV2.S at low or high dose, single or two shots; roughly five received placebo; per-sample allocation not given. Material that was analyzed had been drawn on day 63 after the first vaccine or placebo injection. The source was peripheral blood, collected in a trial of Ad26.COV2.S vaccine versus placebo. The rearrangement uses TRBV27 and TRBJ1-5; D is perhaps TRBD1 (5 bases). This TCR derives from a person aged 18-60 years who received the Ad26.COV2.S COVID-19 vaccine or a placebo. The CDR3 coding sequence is TGTGCCAGCAGTTCCCTGGACATCAATAGCAATCAGCCCCAGCATTTT. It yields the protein CASSSLDINSNQPQHF.